Detailed here is one TCR beta chain. Study processing details: Reference gene primer amplification gave estimated nucleated cell counts. Data came from immunoSEQ multiplex PCR; TCRdb stores just in-frame clones and leaves some out. V and J calls and clone size follow that table, whereas D and trimming were derived from the DNA. The data hold some 100,000 clones, with approximately 91% observed a single time. This specimen comes from a study of blood T cell repertoires in COVID-19. In the study overall: The samples span acute and convalescent COVID-19 from the United States, Italy and Spain. Sample material is recorded as cDNA or gDNA derived from T cells, B-cell-depleted T cells, or PBMCs.

Germline assignment: CDR1 MGHRA and CDR2 YSYEKL. CDR3 length: 18 amino acids. The ends were cut back, 3 bases at V and 6 bases at J, with 26 bases in the middle. The specimen was peripheral blood. The source is a human donor with active COVID-19. The donor label of this sample is uncertain. The chain employs TRBV4-1 and TRBJ1-2, with D tentatively TRBD1 (6 bases). CDR3: CASSQVAARTALYNGYTF. The CDR3 DNA sequence: TGCGCCAGCAGCCAGGTCGCCGCGAGGACAGCCCTATACAATGGCTACACCTTC.